Below, 8 T cell receptor beta chains from the same sample are listed, as sequenced in a study of immune characterization of retroperitoneal liposarcoma. Via MiXCR, TCRdb re-called the PCR reads, giving one row per CDR3 protein. This table holds some 4,100 distinct CDR3 sequences, under 35% found once. The specimen was blood. The receptors shown here come from a female donor with retroperitoneal liposarcoma.

The genes are TRBV4-1 and TRBJ1-2; TRBD1 is a possible D gene (5 bases). V lost 0 bases and J lost 8, with 10 bases in between. Germline V gene data show CDR1 as MGHRA and CDR2 as YSYEKL. CDR3 length equals 13 residues. The CDR3 protein is CASSQEPGRGYTF. CDR3 nucleotide sequence: TGCGCCAGCAGCCAAGAACCAGGGAGAGGCTACACCTTC.

The V and J genes are TRBV25-1 and TRBJ1-6, with TRBD1 identical over 8 bases. Germline V gene lookup returns CDR1 MGHDK and CDR2 SYGVNS. Losses at the gene ends were 2 bases for V and 7 bases for J; bases not matched to a gene: 1. The length of the CDR3 is 14 residues. The DNA of the CDR3 is TGTGCCAGCAGTGAAGACAGGGGCAATTCACCCCTCCACTTT. It encodes CASSEDRGNSPLHF.

This chain links TRBV5-1 with TRBJ2-3; D call uncertain. The CDR3 has 12 residues. Trimming took 2 bases from V and 2 from J, leaving 3 bases between them. From germline, CDR1 is SGHRS and CDR2 YFSETQ. DNA of the CDR3: TGCGCCAGCAGCTTCTCCACAGATACGCAGTATTTT. As protein: CASSFSTDTQYF.

This clonotype is labeled as medium-sized (0.01 to 0.1%). The chain joins TRBV11-1 to TRBJ2-2, with D perhaps TRBD2 (5 bases). The CDR3 extends over 15 amino acids. The V and J ends lost 2 bases and 4 bases respectively, with 11 bases between them. Germline-derived CDR1 and CDR2 are SGHAT and FQDESV (reference sequence). The CDR3 here is CASSLSASRTGELFF. DNA of the CDR3: TGTGCCAGCAGCTTAAGTGCTAGCCGCACCGGGGAGCTGTTTTTT.

By sample fraction, this clonotype is medium-sized (0.01 to 0.1%). V usage is TRBV6-1 and J usage is TRBJ2-2; 10 positions match TRBD1. Germline V CDR1 and CDR2: MNHNS, SASEGT. With V trimmed by 3 bases and J by 6 bases, 4 bases remained unmatched. The CDR3 extends over 15 amino acids. The CDR3 DNA sequence: TGTGCCAGCAGTGAGGGGGGGACAGGGGCCGGGGAGCTGTTTTTT. Translating gives CASSEGGTGAGELFF.

In this sample, this clonotype is medium-sized. The chain combines TRBV10-1 with TRBJ2-1, with TRBD1 matching over 8 bases. This CDR3 is 13 amino acids long. Germline V gene data show CDR1 as WNHNN and CDR2 as SYGVQD (reference sequence). Germline trimming cut 0 bases from V and 13 bases from J; bases unmatched to any gene: 5. The CDR3 nucleotides are TGCGCCAGCAGTGAGTCGATACAGGGGGTCCAGTTCTTC. Residues: CASSESIQGVQFF.

This clonotype has just a few counts. J is TRBJ1-2 and V is TRBV6-2 or TRBV6-3, with a weak D call TRBD1 (6 bases). CDR3 length: 16 residues. V was cut by 6 bases and J by 5 bases, with 22 bases left in between. Germline V gives CDR1 MNHEY, CDR2 SVGEGT. CDR3 coding DNA: TGTGCCAGCAGCCCCCTCTGGGGGGCCGTTGGGTATGGCTACACCTTC. Its translation: CASSPLWGAVGYGYTF.

This clonotype rates as medium-sized. The chain carries TRBV6-6 and TRBJ2-3, with TRBD2 identical over 10 bases. V lost 5 bases, J lost 1 base, and 9 bases stayed unmatched. Germline V gene lookup returns CDR1 MNHNY and CDR2 SVGAGI (reference sequence). The CDR3 consists of 17 residues. The CDR3 here is CASSDQPSGGGTDTQYF. The CDR3 DNA reads as TGTGCCAGCAGTGACCAACCCAGCGGGGGGGGCACAGATACGCAGTATTTT.